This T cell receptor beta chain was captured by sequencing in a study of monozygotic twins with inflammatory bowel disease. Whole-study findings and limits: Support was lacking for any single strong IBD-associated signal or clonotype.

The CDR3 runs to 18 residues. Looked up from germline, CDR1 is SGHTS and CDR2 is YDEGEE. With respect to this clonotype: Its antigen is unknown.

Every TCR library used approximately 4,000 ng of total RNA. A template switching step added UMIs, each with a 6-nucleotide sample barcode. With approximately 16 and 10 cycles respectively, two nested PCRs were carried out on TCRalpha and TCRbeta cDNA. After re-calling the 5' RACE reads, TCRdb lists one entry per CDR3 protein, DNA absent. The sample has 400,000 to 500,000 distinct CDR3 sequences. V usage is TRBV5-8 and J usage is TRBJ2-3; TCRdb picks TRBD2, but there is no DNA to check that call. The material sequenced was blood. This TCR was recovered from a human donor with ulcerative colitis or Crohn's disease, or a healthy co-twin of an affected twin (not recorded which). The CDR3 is CASSLGSGQARSTDTQYF. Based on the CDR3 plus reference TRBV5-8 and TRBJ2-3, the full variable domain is EAGVTQSPTHLIKTRGQQATLRCSPISGHTSVYWYQQALGLGLQFLLWYDEGEERNRGNFPPRFSGRQFPNYSSELNVNALELEDSALYLCASSLGSGQARSTDTQYFGPGTRLTVL.